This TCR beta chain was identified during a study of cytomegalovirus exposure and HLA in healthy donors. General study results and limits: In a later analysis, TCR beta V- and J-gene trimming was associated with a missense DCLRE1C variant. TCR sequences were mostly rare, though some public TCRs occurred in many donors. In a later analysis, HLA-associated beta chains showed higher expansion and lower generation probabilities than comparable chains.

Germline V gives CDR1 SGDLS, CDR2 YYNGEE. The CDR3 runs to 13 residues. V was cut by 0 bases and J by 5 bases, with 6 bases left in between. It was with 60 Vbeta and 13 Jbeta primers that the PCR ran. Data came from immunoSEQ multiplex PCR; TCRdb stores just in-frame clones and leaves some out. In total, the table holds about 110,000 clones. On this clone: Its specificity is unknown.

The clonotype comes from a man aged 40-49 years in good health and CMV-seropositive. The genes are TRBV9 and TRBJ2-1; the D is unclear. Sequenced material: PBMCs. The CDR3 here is CASSVEHNNEQFF. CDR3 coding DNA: TGTGCCAGCAGCGTAGAACACAACAATGAGCAGTTCTTC.